This entry lists 8 T cell receptor beta chains sequenced from one sample in a study of identical twins. TCRdb re-analysed the 5' RACE reads in MiXCR, keeping a single row per CDR3 protein. The sample yields roughly 690,000 distinct CDR3 sequences, less than 7% seen once. Sequences were obtained from naive T cells sorted from blood. Receptors originate from a man aged 18 to 30 in good health.

The V and J genes are TRBV20-1 and TRBJ2-1, with TRBD2 as a possible D gene (5 bases). The V end was cut by 1 base, the J end by 1 base, with 14 bases between. Germline CDR1 DFQATT, CDR2 SNEGSKA (reference sequence). This CDR3 has 16 residues. The DNA for the CDR3 is TGCAGTGCTAGAGCAAGTTGGGCGGGTTCCTACAATGAGCAGTTCTTC. Protein product: CSARASWAGSYNEQFF.

This clonotype showed up just a few times. The CDR3 reads CSARGSGGNHEQYF. As DNA, the CDR3 is TGCAGTGCTAGAGGGTCCGGGGGTAATCACGAGCAGTACTTC. The rearrangement uses TRBV20-1 and TRBJ2-7; TRBD2 might be the D (6 bases). V shed 1 base and J shed 5 bases, with 15 bases lying between them. Germline CDR1 reads DFQATT; CDR2 reads SNEGSKA (reference sequence). This CDR3 comprises 14 residues.

There are many counts of this clonotype. The chain employs TRBV10-3 and TRBJ2-7; 12 nucleotides agree with TRBD2. Germline V gene sequence: CDR1 ENHRY, CDR2 SYGVKD. There are 16 residues in the CDR3. The ends lost 5 bases at V and 2 bases at J; junction bases unmatched: 7. This chain's CDR3 is CAISPSSSGRAYEQYV. Here the CDR3 DNA reads TGTGCCATCAGTCCCTCGTCTAGCGGGAGGGCCTACGAGCAGTACGTC.

In its sample, this clonotype was seen many times. The chain is built from TRBV27 and TRBJ2-7, with D maybe TRBD1 (6 bases). Germline CDR1 MNHEY, CDR2 SMNVEV (reference sequence). V dropped 5 bases and J dropped 5 bases, with 16 bases sitting between them. The CDR3 length is 14 residues. The CDR3 sequence: CASSPRDTLHEQYF. In DNA, the CDR3 is TGTGCCAGCAGTCCTCGGGACACTCTACACGAGCAGTACTTC.

This clonotype was recorded a few times. This chain joins TRBV4-3 and TRBJ2-6; a weak D match, TRBD2 (5 bases). CDR1 LGHNA and CDR2 YSLEER come from the germline V gene. The germline V and J ends were trimmed by 1 base and 3 bases, with 13 bases remaining between them. The CDR3 runs 17 residues. CDR3 in DNA: TGCGCCAGCAGCCAAGTTGTCTCGGGGTTTGGGGCCAACGTCCTGACTTTC. This translates into CASSQVVSGFGANVLTF.

There are many counts of this clonotype. V is TRBV4-2 and J is TRBJ2-5, with a weak D call TRBD1 (5 bases). This CDR3 spans 18 amino acids. V dropped 0 bases and J dropped 4 bases, with 21 bases sitting between them. CDR1 and CDR2 (germline): LGHNA, YNFKEQ. CDR3: CASSQDRAISPQGETQYF. The CDR3 nucleotides are TGTGCCAGCAGCCAAGATCGGGCGATTTCCCCGCAGGGAGAGACCCAGTACTTC.

This clonotype came up many times. The chain has TRBV7-9 and TRBJ2-7, with 10 bases aligning to TRBD1. The CDR3 is 15 amino acids. Looked up from germline, CDR1 is SEHNR and CDR2 is FQNEAQ (reference sequence). Unmatched junction bases numbered 5, after V lost 5 bases and J lost 1 base. In DNA form, the CDR3 reads TGTGCCAGCAGCGACCGGGACAGGGGATCCTACGAGCAGTACTTC. This encodes CASSDRDRGSYEQYF.

This clonotype was seen at least ten times. The chain uses TRBV12-3 or TRBV12-4 and TRBJ2-6; no clear D. The CDR3 spans 19 residues. Trimming stripped 5 bases from V and 0 bases from J, with 20 bases between. Written as DNA, the CDR3 is TGTGCCAGCAGTACCGAACCTGGCAGATTTATCTCTGGGGCCAACGTCCTGACTTTC. This gives the protein CASSTEPGRFISGANVLTF.